The 11 T cell receptor beta chains in this list originate from one sample, sequenced in a study of spatial heterogeneity in lung cancer. Study conclusions and caveats: Higher tumor mutation counts went along with higher counts of expanded intratumoral alpha and beta TCRs.

Each CDR3 protein gets one entry after TCRdb re-called the 5' RACE reads with MiXCR. The table shows about 6,000 distinct CDR3 sequences, with around 13% occurring only once. Their antigens remain unidentified. Stated time point: sample taken at primary tumor resection. The source material was lung tumor tissue, sampled at surgery. Receptors originate from a male donor with early-stage non-small cell lung cancer.

Within the sample, this clonotype is medium-sized. V usage is TRBV12-3 or TRBV12-4 and J usage is TRBJ1-1; no clear D. This CDR3 comprises 14 residues. Deletions cut 7 bases from V and 1 base from J, with 13 bases between. For the CDR3, the DNA is TGTGCCAGCACCATAACGGCATCGAACACTGAAGCTTTCTTT. Amino acids: CASTITASNTEAFF.

In this sample, this clonotype is medium-sized (0.01 to 0.1%). This chain connects TRBV28 to TRBJ1-6; D not certain. Germline CDR1 is MDHEN and CDR2 is SYDVKM. CDR3 size: 13 residues. The V end lost 4 bases, the J end lost 4 bases, and 5 bases lay between the germline ends. CDR3 loop: CASSSEYNSPLHF. As DNA, the CDR3 is TGTGCCAGCAGTTCGGAGTATAATTCACCCCTCCACTTT.

This clonotype was recorded at least ten times. V usage is TRBV2 and J usage is TRBJ2-3; 9 bases fit TRBD2. This CDR3 has 14 residues. J lost 2 bases, V lost 6 bases, and 3 bases had no gene match. CDR1 and CDR2 (germline): SNHLY, FYNNEI. The CDR3 DNA reads as TGTGCCAGCAGGCTAGCGGGAACCACAGATACGCAGTATTTT. Protein: CASRLAGTTDTQYF.

This clonotype is judged medium-sized. The V gene is TRBV6-5, the J gene TRBJ2-1; D is tentatively TRBD1 or TRBD2 (8 bases each). This CDR3 has 17 amino acids. The germline V gene has CDR1 MNHEY and CDR2 SVGAGI. The V gene lost 5 bases and the J gene lost 6 bases, with 23 bases spanning the gap. CDR3 amino acids: CASSLSASSGTGNEQFF. Here the CDR3 DNA reads TGTGCCAGCAGTCTGTCGGCCAGTAGCGGGACAGGCAATGAGCAGTTCTTC.

This clonotype is judged medium-sized. The chain links TRBV6-5 to TRBJ1-3; the match to TRBD1 covers 7 bases. The J segment lost 0 bases and the V segment lost 6 bases, leaving 5 bases of the junction unmatched. Germline loops: CDR1 MNHEY, CDR2 SVGAGI. The CDR3 is 15 amino acids. CDR3 sequence (DNA): TGTGCCAGCAGCATGACAGGGAGCTCTGGAAACACCATATATTTT. Its translation: CASSMTGSSGNTIYF.

By sample share, this clonotype is medium-sized. The rearrangement links TRBV27 to TRBJ2-7; D gene unclear. This CDR3 spans 16 amino acids. Germline V gene sequence: CDR1 MNHEY, CDR2 SMNVEV (reference sequence). V was shortened by 5 bases and J by 2 bases, with 19 bases between the two germline ends. The CDR3: CASSPRVGIQTYEQYF. CDR3 nucleotides: TGTGCCAGCAGTCCCCGCGTGGGGATTCAGACCTACGAGCAGTACTTC.

This clonotype is medium-sized within its sample. This chain joins TRBV7-2 and TRBJ1-4, with a tentative D call TRBD1 (6 bases). Between the trimmed V and J ends, which lost 5 bases and 11 bases, there was a span of 15 bases. Germline V gene data show CDR1 as SGHTA and CDR2 as FQGNSA. The CDR3 is 13 amino acids. DNA of the CDR3: TGTGCCAGCAGCCCCCTGGGGGCGTGGAAACTGTTTTTT. It specifies CASSPLGAWKLFF.

This clonotype is termed medium-sized. The chain has TRBV29-1 and TRBJ1-1; D not resolved. This CDR3 has 13 amino acids. Trimming left V 6 bases short and J 11 bases short, with 22 bases between. Germline V gene sequence: CDR1 SQVTM, CDR2 ANQGSEA. The CDR3 bases are TGCAGCGTGGGTATTCTGGGGAAGGTTTCGGCTTTCTTT. Translating gives CSVGILGKVSAFF.

This clonotype was found many times. The rearrangement links TRBV11-2 to TRBJ2-1; 8 bases fit TRBD1. The V gene end was trimmed by 5 bases and the J gene end by 9 bases; junction bases not matched to a gene: 9. CDR3 size: 14 residues. Looked up from germline, CDR1 is SGHAT and CDR2 is FQNNGV. Here the CDR3 reads CASSPRQGLGEQFF. In DNA form, the CDR3 reads TGTGCCAGCAGCCCACGACAGGGGCTCGGTGAGCAGTTCTTC. The variable domain in full, with the rest retrieved from reference TRBV11-2 and TRBJ2-1, is EAGVAQSPRYKIIEKRQSVAFWCNPISGHATLYWYQQILGQGPKLLIQFQNNGVVDDSQLPKDRFSAERLKGVDSTLKIQPAKLEDSAVYLCASSPRQGLGEQFFGPGTRLTVL.

This clonotype is medium-sized in the sample. This rearrangement joins TRBV27 to TRBJ2-5; D uncertain. Trimming removed 5 bases at V and 5 bases at J, with 9 bases between. The CDR3 is made up of 12 amino acids. CDR1 and CDR2 from the germline V gene are MNHEY and SMNVEV (reference sequence). The CDR3 nucleotides read TGTGCCAGCAGTGCTTTGGGGGAGACCCAGTACTTC. Translation: CASSALGETQYF.

This clonotype was seen ten or more times. The chain uses TRBV12-5 and TRBJ1-5; 8 bases are a match to TRBD1. CDR1 is LGHNT, CDR2 FRNRAP, per germline. The CDR3 consists of 19 residues. The ends lost 4 bases at V and 1 base at J; junction bases unmatched: 15. The CDR3 reads CASGSYLQGVILSNQPQHF. Here the CDR3 DNA reads TGTGCTAGTGGTTCCTACCTACAGGGGGTTATATTAAGCAATCAGCCCCAGCATTTT.